This TCR beta chain was recovered during a study of cytomegalovirus exposure and HLA in healthy donors. TCRdb keeps only in-frame clones here, not all; method: immunoSEQ multiplex PCR. The table includes under 250,000 clones, around four fifths detected once. Trimming at V came to 2 bases and at J to 4 bases, leaving 7 bases not matched to a gene. CDR1 KGHSH and CDR2 LQKENI come from the germline V gene. CDR3 length: 15 residues. Material for sequencing was PBMCs. This receptor was identified in a woman between 18 and 29 years old in good health and CMV-seronegative. This chain uses TRBV18 with TRBJ2-7, with TRBD1 matching over 8 bases. The CDR3 DNA follows: TGTGCCAGCTCACCAGCACCGGGACAGGAGTACGAGCAGTACTTC. It encodes CASSPAPGQEYEQYF.